This TCR beta chain comes out of a study of T-cell reconstitution after alpha-beta-depleted transplantation in children. Study-wide findings and caveats: At one year after transplant, newly produced T cells mostly accounted for T-cell counts and diversity. Several hundred expanded graft clones reportedly were the source of alpha-beta T cells about two months after transplant.

This clonotype appeared a few times. What it binds is unknown. Preparation of the TCRbeta library used unique molecular identifiers. Each CDR3 protein gets one entry after TCRdb re-called the PCR reads with MiXCR. The repertoire consists of approximately 150,000 distinct CDR3 sequences, with about 9% occurring once and the leading ten covering 15% to 20%. The germline V and J ends were trimmed by 3 bases and 0 bases, with 12 bases remaining between them. Germline V gives CDR1 DFQATT, CDR2 SNEGSKA (reference sequence). The CDR3 covers 14 residues. The sequence was collected from a female patient aged 2 to 10 who had a stem cell transplant for congenital amegakaryocytic thrombocytopenia, so the T cells may come from the graft donor. The starting material was PBMCs, mostly from graft donor cells, obtained 180 days after TCRalphabeta/CD19-depleted stem cell transplant. The chain carries TRBV20-1 and TRBJ2-7; the D call may be TRBD1 or TRBD2 (6 bases each). The CDR3 sequence: CSASGGQFSYEQYF. In nucleotides, the CDR3 is TGCAGTGCTAGCGGGGGCCAGTTCTCCTACGAGCAGTACTTC.